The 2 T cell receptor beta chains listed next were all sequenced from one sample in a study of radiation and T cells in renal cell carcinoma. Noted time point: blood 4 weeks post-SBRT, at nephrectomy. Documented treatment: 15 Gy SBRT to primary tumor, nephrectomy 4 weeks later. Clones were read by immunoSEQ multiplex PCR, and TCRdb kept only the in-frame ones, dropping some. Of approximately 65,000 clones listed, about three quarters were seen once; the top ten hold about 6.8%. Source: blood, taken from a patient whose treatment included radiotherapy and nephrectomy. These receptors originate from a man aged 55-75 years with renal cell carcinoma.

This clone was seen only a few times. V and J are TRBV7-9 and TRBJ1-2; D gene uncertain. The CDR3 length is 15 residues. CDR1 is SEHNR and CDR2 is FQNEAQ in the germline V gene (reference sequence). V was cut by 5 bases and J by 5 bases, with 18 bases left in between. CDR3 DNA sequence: TGTGCCAGCAGCCAAGTAATGGACGGATATTATGGCTACACCTTC. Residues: CASSQVMDGYYGYTF.

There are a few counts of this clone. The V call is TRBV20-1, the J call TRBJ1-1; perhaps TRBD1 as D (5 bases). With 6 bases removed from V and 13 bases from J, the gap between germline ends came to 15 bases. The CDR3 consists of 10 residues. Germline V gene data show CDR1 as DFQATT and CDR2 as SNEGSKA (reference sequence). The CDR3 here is CSAERERGFF. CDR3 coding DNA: TGCAGTGCGGAAAGGGAAAGGGGTTTCTTT.